This entry features one T cell receptor beta chain sequence. The source of the sample is a study of blood T cell repertoires in COVID-19. Study at large: Sample material is recorded as cDNA or gDNA derived from T cells, B-cell-depleted T cells, or PBMCs.

The CDR3 totals 14 residues. The germline V gene encodes CDR1 GTSNPN and CDR2 SVGIG (reference sequence). V was clipped by 5 bases and J by 2 bases, with 16 bases between them. The protocol was immunoSEQ multiplex PCR, while the TCRdb copy is restricted to in-frame clones and leaves out a portion. The table records about 250,000 clones, roughly nine tenths of them present only once. Sequencing input: PBMCs or T cells enriched from blood (not recorded which). J is TRBJ2-7 and V is TRBV30; TRBD1 or TRBD2 may be the D gene (6 bases each). This receptor was obtained from a woman in her fifties or sixties who had recovered from COVID-19. The CDR3 sequence is CAWGRQGLTYEQYF. The CDR3 DNA follows: TGTGCCTGGGGGAGGCAGGGGCTGACCTACGAGCAGTACTTC.